The 12 T cell receptor beta chains given below trace back to one sample, sequenced in a study of CD8+ T cells in alopecia areata. RNA extraction and reverse transcription yielded cDNA as sequencing template. Clones were sequenced by immunoSEQ multiplex PCR, and TCRdb holds only the in-frame ones, with some missing. The sample shows 90,000 to 150,000 clones, 53% of them seen only once. Treatment specified: oral pan-JAK inhibitor, 5-10 mg twice daily. The sample here was CD4+ T cells sorted from blood, taken at week 4, from a patient treated with tofacitinib. The receptors were sampled from a human donor with alopecia areata.

This clone has only a few counts. The chain links TRBV29-1 to TRBJ2-5, with 7 positions matching TRBD1. J gave up 5 bases and V 4 bases, and 7 bases lay outside the gene matches. Germline CDR1 and CDR2: SQVTM and ANQGSEA. The CDR3 length is 13 residues. CDR3 loop: CSVGRGQRETQYF. CDR3 in DNA: TGCAGCGTTGGAAGGGGGCAACGGGAGACCCAGTACTTC. Full variable domain (outside the CDR3, taken from reference TRBV29-1 and TRBJ2-5): SAVISQKPSRDICQRGTSLTIQCQVDSQVTMMFWYRQQPGQSLTLIATANQGSEATYESGFVIDKFPISRPNLTFSTLTVSNMSPEDSSIYLCSVGRGQRETQYFGPGTRLLVL.

This clone turned up a few times. This same CDR3 is encoded by further DNA sequences in the sample. The rearrangement uses TRBV20-1 and TRBJ2-6; D gene ambiguous. The CDR3 runs to 11 residues. The V gene lost 4 bases and the J gene lost 4 bases, with 2 bases spanning the gap. Germline V gene lookup returns CDR1 DFQATT and CDR2 SNEGSKA (reference sequence). The CDR3 here is CSAIGANVLTF. In DNA, the CDR3 is TGCAGTGCTATCGGGGCCAACGTCCTGACTTTC.

The gene calls are TRBV15 and TRBJ2-3; D possibly corresponds to TRBD1 (6 bases). V was cut by 0 bases and J by 0 bases, with 7 bases left in between. The germline CDR1 and CDR2 sequences are LNHNV and YYDKDF (reference sequence). The CDR3 spans 15 residues. CDR3 sequence reads: CATSRDGTSTDTQYF. The CDR3, as DNA: TGTGCCACCAGCAGAGACGGGACAAGCACAGATACGCAGTATTTT.

The J gene is TRBJ2-2, the V gene TRBV30, with 11 bases fitting TRBD2. Germline values: CDR1 GTSNPN, CDR2 SVGIG (reference sequence). This CDR3 is 15 amino acids long. V lost 1 base and J lost 6; bases outside the gene matches: 4. The CDR3 protein is CAWSGLAGGSGELFF. Here the CDR3 DNA reads TGTGCCTGGAGTGGGCTAGCGGGAGGATCCGGGGAGCTGTTTTTT.

Ten or more counts support this clone. V is TRBV4-1 and J is TRBJ2-7; 7 nucleotides line up with TRBD1. The CDR3 runs 15 residues. Germline V gene lookup returns CDR1 MGHRA and CDR2 YSYEKL. The junction had 8 bases not matched to a gene; V was cut back by 0 bases and J by 6 bases. The CDR3 DNA is TGCGCCAGCAGCCAAGACTCCGGGACAGAGGTCGAGCAGTACTTC. It specifies CASSQDSGTEVEQYF.

The sample holds a few counts of this clone. The V gene is TRBV7-8, the J gene TRBJ2-3, with 13 bases aligning to TRBD2. Losses at the gene ends were 5 bases for V and 3 bases for J; bases not matched to a gene: 8. Germline V gene data show CDR1 as SGHVS and CDR2 as FQNEAQ. CDR3 length: 17 amino acids. The CDR3 DNA sequence: TGTGCCAGCAGCCTCAGGACTAGCGGGGGTGCAACAGATACGCAGTATTTT. Its protein is CASSLRTSGGATDTQYF. The variable domain in full, completed from reference TRBV7-8 and TRBJ2-3, reads GAGVSQSPRYKVAKRGQDVALRCDPISGHVSLFWYQQALGQGPEFLTYFQNEAQLDKSGLPSDRFFAERPEGSVSTLKIQRTQQEDSAVYLCASSLRTSGGATDTQYFGPGTRLTVL.

The genes are TRBV7-2 and TRBJ2-1, with D unresolved. There are 12 residues in the CDR3. The ends were cut back, 0 bases at V and 9 bases at J, with 6 bases in the middle. From germline, CDR1 is SGHTA and CDR2 FQGNSA. The CDR3 DNA sequence: TGTGCCAGCAGCTTAGCGGCGCGTGAGCAGTTCTTC. The encoded protein is CASSLAAREQFF. Looking up the rest from reference TRBV7-2 and TRBJ2-1 gives the full variable domain: GAGVSQSPSNKVTEKGKDVELRCDPISGHTALYWYRQSLGQGLEFLIYFQGNSAPDKSGLPSDRFSAERTGGSVSTLTIQRTQQEDSAVYLCASSLAAREQFFGPGTRLTVL.

V gene TRBV2 combines with J gene TRBJ2-3; 8 bases agree with TRBD2. CDR1 and CDR2 (germline): SNHLY, FYNNEI. The J segment lost 1 base and the V segment lost 10 bases, leaving 4 bases of the junction unmatched. The CDR3 spans 13 residues. DNA for the CDR3: TGTGCCAACCAAGCGGGAGGCACAGATACGCAGTATTTT. It yields the protein CANQAGGTDTQYF.

This clone was recorded a few times. The chain uses TRBV7-9 and TRBJ2-7, with 12 bases that match TRBD1. The J segment lost 6 bases and the V segment lost 5 bases, leaving 5 bases of the junction unmatched. This CDR3 spans 14 amino acids. Per germline, CDR1 SEHNR and CDR2 FQNEAQ (reference sequence). The CDR3 DNA reads as TGTGCCAGCAGCCCCGGGACAGGGGGCTCCGAGCAGTACTTC. The encoded protein is CASSPGTGGSEQYF.

This clone has more than one count but fewer than ten. The CDR3: CASRPTGYNEQFF. CDR3 DNA sequence: TGTGCCAGCAGACCGACGGGGTACAATGAGCAGTTCTTC. The chain combines TRBV2 with TRBJ2-1, with D maybe TRBD2 (5 bases). The CDR3 extends over 13 amino acids. Germline V gives CDR1 SNHLY, CDR2 FYNNEI. V was cut by 6 bases and J by 4 bases, with 10 bases left in between.

This clone was found a few times. The gene calls are TRBV7-9 and TRBJ1-1; D is possibly TRBD1 (5 bases). Trimming shortened V by 5 bases and J by 6 bases, and 10 bases separated the two germline ends. The CDR3 runs 12 residues. Germline V gene sequence: CDR1 SEHNR, CDR2 FQNEAQ (reference sequence). CDR3 amino acids: CASSPQGSEAFF. The CDR3 DNA is TGTGCCAGCAGCCCTCAGGGTTCTGAAGCTTTCTTT.

This chain uses TRBV30 with TRBJ1-5; no clear D. Trimming took off 1 base at V and 0 bases at J, with 4 bases between the two ends. CDR3 length: 13 residues. Germline-derived CDR1 and CDR2 are GTSNPN and SVGIG (reference sequence). CDR3 in DNA: TGTGCCTGGAGTGGGTATAGCAATCAGCCCCAGCATTTT. Its translation is CAWSGYSNQPQHF. Based on the CDR3 plus reference TRBV30 and TRBJ1-5, the full variable domain is SQTIHQWPATLVQPVGSPLSLECTVEGTSNPNLYWYRQAAGRGLQLLFYSVGIGQISSEVPQNLSASRPQDRQFILSSKKLLLSDSGFYLCAWSGYSNQPQHFGDGTRLSIL.